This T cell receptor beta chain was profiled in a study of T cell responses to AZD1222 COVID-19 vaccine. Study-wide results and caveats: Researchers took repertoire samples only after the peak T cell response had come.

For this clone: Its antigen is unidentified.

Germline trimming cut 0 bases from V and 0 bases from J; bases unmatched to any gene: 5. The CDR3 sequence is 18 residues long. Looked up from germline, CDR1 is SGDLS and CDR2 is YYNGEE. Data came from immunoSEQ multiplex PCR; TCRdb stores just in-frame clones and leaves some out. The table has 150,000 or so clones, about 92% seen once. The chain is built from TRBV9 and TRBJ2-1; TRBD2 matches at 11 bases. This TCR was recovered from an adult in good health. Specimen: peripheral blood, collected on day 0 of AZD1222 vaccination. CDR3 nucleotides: TGTGCCAGCAGCGTAGAATTGGGACTAGCGGCCTCCTACAATGAGCAGTTCTTC. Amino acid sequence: CASSVELGLAASYNEQFF.